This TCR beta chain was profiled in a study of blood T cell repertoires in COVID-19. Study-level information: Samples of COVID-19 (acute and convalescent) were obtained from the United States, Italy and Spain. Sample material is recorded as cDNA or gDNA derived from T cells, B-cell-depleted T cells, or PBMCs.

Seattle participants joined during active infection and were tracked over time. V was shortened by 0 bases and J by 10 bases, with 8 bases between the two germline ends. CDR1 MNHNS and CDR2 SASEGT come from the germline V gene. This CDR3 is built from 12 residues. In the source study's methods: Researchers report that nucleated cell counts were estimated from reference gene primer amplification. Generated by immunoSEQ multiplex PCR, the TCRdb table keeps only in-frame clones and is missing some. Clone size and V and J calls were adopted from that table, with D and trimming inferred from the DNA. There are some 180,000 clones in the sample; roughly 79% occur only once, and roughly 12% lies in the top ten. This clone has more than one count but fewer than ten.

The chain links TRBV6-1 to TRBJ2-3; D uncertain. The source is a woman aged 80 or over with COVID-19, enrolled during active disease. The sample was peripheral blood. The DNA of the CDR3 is TGTGCCAGCAGTGAAGCGTGGCAGGCGCAGTATTTT. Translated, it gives CASSEAWQAQYF.